One sample yielded the 26 T cell receptor beta chains listed below, sequenced in a study of cytomegalovirus exposure and HLA in healthy donors. PCR primers comprised 60 Vbeta and 13 Jbeta primers. TCRdb's table, derived via immunoSEQ multiplex PCR, lists solely in-frame clones and lacks some. The sample shows about 140,000 clones, about 61% of them seen only once. Sequencing was carried out using PBMCs. These receptors came from a male donor in good health and CMV-seronegative.

This clone was observed a few times. For the CDR3, the DNA is TGTGCCAGTAGCTTCGGACAGGACGCATATGGCTACACCTTC. Its protein is CASSFGQDAYGYTF. The chain joins TRBV19 to TRBJ1-2, with 7 bases fitting TRBD1. J was trimmed by 5 bases and V by 6 bases; bases with no gene match: 9. This CDR3 region has 14 residues. The germline V gene encodes CDR1 LNHDA and CDR2 SQIVND (reference sequence).

A word on this clone: Within the sample, other DNA sequences also encode this same CDR3. This chain links TRBV2 with TRBJ2-2; no clear D. Germline CDR1 reads SNHLY; CDR2 reads FYNNEI. The V and J ends lost 4 bases and 1 base respectively, with 7 bases between them. The CDR3 has 14 amino acids. CDR3 sequence (DNA): TGTGCCAGCAGTGGTGGCAGGAACACCGGGGAGCTGTTTTTT. As protein: CASSGGRNTGELFF.

This clone occurred a few times. The chain joins TRBV18 to TRBJ2-7; the match to TRBD2 covers 7 bases. This CDR3 is built from 14 residues. Germline V lookup: CDR1 KGHSH, CDR2 LQKENI. Germline trimming cut 6 bases from V and 4 bases from J; bases unmatched to any gene: 9. For the CDR3, the DNA is TGTGCCAGCTCCCCCGGCGGGGGACTTTACGAGCAGTACTTC. Its protein product is CASSPGGGLYEQYF.

This chain uses TRBV19 with TRBJ2-1; TRBD2 is a possible D gene (6 bases). V was pared by 6 bases and J by 5 bases, with 17 bases between. The V gene's germline CDR1 is LNHDA and CDR2 SQIVND (reference sequence). This CDR3 has 15 amino acids. The CDR3 nucleotides are TGTGCCAGTAGCCCAAATCCCGGGACTCACAATGAGCAGTTCTTC. Protein: CASSPNPGTHNEQFF. Looking up the rest from reference TRBV19 and TRBJ2-1 gives the full variable domain: DGGITQSPKYLFRKEGQNVTLSCEQNLNHDAMYWYRQDPGQGLRLIYYSQIVNDFQKGDIAEGYSVSREKKESFPLTVTSAQKNPTAFYLCASSPNPGTHNEQFFGPGTRLTVL.

The chain recombines TRBV4-1 with TRBJ1-1, with unresolved D. Germline loops: CDR1 MGHRA, CDR2 YSYEKL. The CDR3 sequence is 17 residues long. V lost 8 bases and J lost 0, with 22 bases in between. CDR3 in DNA: TGCGCCAGCGCCCTCGGGCCGGGGAGCCTGGTGAACACTGAAGCTTTCTTT. It is translated as CASALGPGSLVNTEAFF.

This chain joins TRBV2 and TRBJ2-3, with 8 bases identical to TRBD2. Trimming cost V 4 bases and J 8 bases; bases outside gene matches: 11. CDR1 is SNHLY and CDR2 is FYNNEI in the germline V gene. The CDR3 spans 15 residues. This CDR3 reads CASSAGTRSRATQYF. In DNA, the CDR3 is TGTGCCAGCAGTGCTGGGACTAGGTCCCGTGCTACGCAGTATTTT.

This sequence joins TRBV5-5 and TRBJ1-1; TRBD1 aligns across 10 bases. The V segment lost 0 bases and the J segment 2 bases; nucleotides outside the gene matches: 7. The germline V gene has CDR1 SGHKS and CDR2 YYEKEE (reference sequence). There are 17 residues in the CDR3. The CDR3 is CASSLAGTGVVNTEAFF. For the CDR3, the DNA is TGTGCCAGCAGCTTGGCCGGGACAGGGGTGGTTAACACTGAAGCTTTCTTT.

This chain joins TRBV6-5 and TRBJ2-3; 7 bases are a match to TRBD2. CDR3 length: 15 residues. Germline V gene sequence: CDR1 MNHEY, CDR2 SVGAGI. J gave up 3 bases and V 6 bases, and 9 bases lay outside the gene matches. Written as DNA, the CDR3 is TGTGCCAGCAGAAGAGGGCTAGCGGAAACAGATACGCAGTATTTT. Its translation: CASRRGLAETDTQYF.

This chain uses TRBV7-2 with TRBJ2-3; 7 bases line up with TRBD2. The germline V gene has CDR1 SGHTA and CDR2 FQGNSA. V shed 5 bases, J shed 5 bases, and the junction held 4 bases outside the gene matches. The CDR3 consists of 13 residues. The CDR3 region is CASSPPGGDTQYF. CDR3 nucleotides: TGTGCCAGCAGCCCCCCGGGGGGAGATACGCAGTATTTT.

V and J are TRBV5-1 and TRBJ2-2, with 7 bases matching TRBD1. Germline CDR1 and CDR2: SGHRS and YFSETQ. The CDR3 has 16 amino acids. The V and J ends lost 1 base and 4 bases, in that order; junction bases with no gene match: 7. The CDR3 nucleotides read TGCGCCAGCAGCTTGACGACAGGGTTTGGCACCGGGGAGCTGTTTTTT. It is translated as CASSLTTGFGTGELFF.

The sample holds a few counts of this clone. The chain links TRBV9 to TRBJ2-1; 11 positions agree with TRBD2. Germline V lookup: CDR1 SGDLS, CDR2 YYNGEE. After removal of 4 bases from V and 7 bases from J, the junction contained 4 bases not matched to a gene. The CDR3 length is 14 residues. The CDR3 reads CASSPRLAGNEQFF. The CDR3 DNA reads TGTGCCAGCAGCCCAAGACTAGCGGGGAATGAGCAGTTCTTC. The whole variable domain, remainder taken from reference TRBV9 and TRBJ2-1, is DSGVTQTPKHLITATGQRVTLRCSPRSGDLSVYWYQQSLDQGLQFLIQYYNGEERAKGNILERFSAQQFPDLHSELNLSSLELGDSALYFCASSPRLAGNEQFFGPGTRLTVL.

This sequence joins TRBV6-6 and TRBJ2-6, with D maybe TRBD2 (7 bases). This CDR3 is built from 15 residues. Germline CDR1 MNHNY, CDR2 SVGAGI (reference sequence). V shed 4 bases and J shed 3 bases, with 10 bases lying between them. CDR3 DNA: TGTGCCAGCAGTTCTAGGGGGGGTGGGGCCAACGTCCTGACTTTC. Translating it yields CASSSRGGGANVLTF.

J is TRBJ2-2 and V is TRBV4-2; 10 positions match TRBD2. CDR1 and CDR2 (germline): LGHNA, YNFKEQ. V was pared by 4 bases and J by 4 bases, with 6 bases of the junction left unmatched. This CDR3 contains 16 residues. The CDR3 bases are TGTGCCAGCAGCCCCATAGCGGGGGGCGGCACCGGGGAGCTGTTTTTT. Translated: CASSPIAGGGTGELFF.

The genes are TRBV5-4 and TRBJ2-7; D possibly corresponds to TRBD1 (7 bases). This CDR3 spans 15 amino acids. V was pared by 2 bases and J by 4 bases, with 16 bases between. The germline V gene has CDR1 SGHNT and CDR2 YYREEE (reference sequence). Written as DNA, the CDR3 is TGTGCCAGCAGCTTACCAGGACAGGAGGGTTACGAGCAGTACTTC. Its translation: CASSLPGQEGYEQYF.

CDR3 in amino acids: CASSYGRGRNEQFF. CDR3 nucleotide sequence: TGTGCCAGCAGTTATGGGCGGGGACGCAATGAGCAGTTCTTC. The rearrangement links TRBV6-6 to TRBJ2-1; TRBD2 is a possible D gene (6 bases). V lost 3 bases, J lost 6 bases, and 12 bases lay in between. Germline CDR1 and CDR2: MNHNY and SVGAGI (reference sequence). The CDR3 is 14 amino acids.

V usage is TRBV7-9 and J usage is TRBJ1-1, with 7 bases that match TRBD1. Germline trimming cut 5 bases from V and 6 bases from J; bases unmatched to any gene: 9. The CDR3 has 14 residues. Germline loops: CDR1 SEHNR, CDR2 FQNEAQ (reference sequence). The CDR3 DNA is TGTGCCAGCAGCCCTAATTCACAGGGGCCTGAAGCTTTCTTT. Translated: CASSPNSQGPEAFF.

The V call is TRBV13, the J call TRBJ2-7, with 16 bases aligning to TRBD2. Trimming cost V 4 bases and J 5 bases; bases outside gene matches: 8. Germline-derived CDR1 and CDR2 are PRHDT and FYEKMQ (reference sequence). The CDR3 is made up of 17 amino acids. The DNA of the CDR3 is TGTGCCAGCAGCTCACCGGGACTAGCGGGGGGGCGCCACGAGCAGTACTTC. Amino acids: CASSSPGLAGGRHEQYF. The whole variable domain, remainder taken from reference TRBV13 and TRBJ2-7, is AAGVIQSPRHLIKEKRETATLKCYPIPRHDTVYWYQQGPGQDPQFLISFYEKMQSDKGSIPDRFSAQQFSDYHSELNMSSLELGDSALYFCASSSPGLAGGRHEQYFGPGTRLTVT.

This clone came up a few times. The V and J genes are TRBV4-3 and TRBJ1-1; a possible D gene is TRBD1 (5 bases). The germline V and J ends were trimmed by 5 bases and 6 bases, with 13 bases remaining between them. This CDR3 is built from 13 residues. Germline V gene sequence: CDR1 LGHNA, CDR2 YSLEER. In nucleotides, the CDR3 is TGCGCCAGCAGCAGGCGGGAGGGACCTGAAGCTTTCTTT. Its protein is CASSRREGPEAFF.

This clone was observed once. This chain uses TRBV19 with TRBJ2-7; D is ambiguous. The CDR3 length is 12 residues. Per germline, CDR1 LNHDA and CDR2 SQIVND (reference sequence). V lost 8 bases to trimming and J lost 1 base, with 9 bases between them. Written as DNA, the CDR3 is TGTGCCAGTGGGCCAACGTCCTACGAGCAGTACTTC. This sequence encodes CASGPTSYEQYF. The whole variable domain, filled in from reference TRBV19 and TRBJ2-7, reads DGGITQSPKYLFRKEGQNVTLSCEQNLNHDAMYWYRQDPGQGLRLIYYSQIVNDFQKGDIAEGYSVSREKKESFPLTVTSAQKNPTAFYLCASGPTSYEQYFGPGTRLTVT.

V is TRBV5-6 and J is TRBJ2-2, with TRBD2 identical over 12 bases. With V trimmed by 3 bases and J by 5 bases, 5 bases remained unmatched. Germline assignment: CDR1 SGHDT and CDR2 YYEEEE. The CDR3 totals 16 residues. Here the CDR3 DNA reads TGTGCCAGCAGCTATCTGACTAGCGGGGGAACCGGGGAGCTGTTTTTT. Translated, it gives CASSYLTSGGTGELFF.

This clone was picked up a small number of times. J is TRBJ1-5 and V is TRBV5-1, with 8 nucleotides matching TRBD1. The trim removed 5 bases at V and 5 bases at J, leaving 12 bases unmatched. The CDR3 extends over 16 amino acids. Germline V lookup: CDR1 SGHRS, CDR2 YFSETQ. The CDR3, as DNA: TGCGCCAGCAGACCAGACCCACAGGGGGTAGATCAGCCCCAGCATTTT. Translation: CASRPDPQGVDQPQHF.

The chain uses TRBV6-1 and TRBJ2-7, with 7 positions matching TRBD1. V was pared by 5 bases and J by 3 bases, with 4 bases of the junction left unmatched. The CDR3 loop spans 13 amino acids. From germline, CDR1 is MNHNS and CDR2 SASEGT. The CDR3 DNA follows: TGTGCCAGCAGTCACAGGGACAGCTACGAGCAGTACTTC. Its protein is CASSHRDSYEQYF.

The count of this clone is one. The chain is built from TRBV10-3 and TRBJ2-2; 13 positions agree with TRBD2. The CDR3 is 15 residues long. Germline V gene sequence: CDR1 ENHRY, CDR2 SYGVKD. Trimming took 6 bases from V and 4 from J; bases not matched to a gene: 2. CDR3 in amino acids: CAIRGLAGATGELFF. For the CDR3, the DNA is TGTGCCATCAGAGGACTAGCGGGAGCCACCGGGGAGCTGTTTTTT.

Only a few counts were recorded for this clone. The CDR3 nucleotides read TGTGCCAGCTCACCACCGAAGAATAGCTACGAGCAGTACTTC. It encodes CASSPPKNSYEQYF. The J gene is TRBJ2-7, the V gene TRBV18; no clear D. The CDR3 has 14 amino acids. V lost 0 bases and J lost 3, with 9 bases in between. CDR1 and CDR2 (germline): KGHSH, LQKENI.

The CDR3 reads CASSVSGTTSYNEQFF. CDR3 DNA: TGTGCCAGCAGCGTATCGGGGACAACCTCCTACAATGAGCAGTTCTTC. V is TRBV9 and J is TRBJ2-1, with D perhaps matching TRBD1 (6 bases). Germline-derived CDR1 and CDR2 are SGDLS and YYNGEE. CDR3 size: 16 residues. V was clipped by 1 base and J by 0 bases, with 11 bases between them. The entire variable domain, with the rest obtained from reference TRBV9 and TRBJ2-1, is as follows: DSGVTQTPKHLITATGQRVTLRCSPRSGDLSVYWYQQSLDQGLQFLIQYYNGEERAKGNILERFSAQQFPDLHSELNLSSLELGDSALYFCASSVSGTTSYNEQFFGPGTRLTVL.

Concerning this clone itself: Relative to the germline gene, one junction end is altered; a read error may explain this. The chain joins TRBV7-9 to TRBJ2-2; D is ambiguous. Germline V gene sequence: CDR1 SEHNR, CDR2 FQNEAQ (reference sequence). The CDR3 is 11 residues long. This CDR3 is CSSRPDGELFF. As DNA, the CDR3 is TGTTCCAGCAGACCAGACGGGGAGCTGTTTTTT.